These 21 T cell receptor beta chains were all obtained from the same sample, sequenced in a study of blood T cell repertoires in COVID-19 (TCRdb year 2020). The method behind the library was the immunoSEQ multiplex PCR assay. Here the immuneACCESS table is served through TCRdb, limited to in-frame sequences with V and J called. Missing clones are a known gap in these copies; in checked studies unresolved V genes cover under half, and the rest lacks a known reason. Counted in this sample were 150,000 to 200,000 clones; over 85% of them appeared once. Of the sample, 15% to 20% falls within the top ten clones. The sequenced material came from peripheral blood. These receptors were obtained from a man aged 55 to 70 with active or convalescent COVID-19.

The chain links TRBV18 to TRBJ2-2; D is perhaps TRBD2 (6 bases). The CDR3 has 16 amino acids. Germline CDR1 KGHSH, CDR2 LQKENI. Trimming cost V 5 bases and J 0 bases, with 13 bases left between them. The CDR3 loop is CASSSAAGSNTGELFF. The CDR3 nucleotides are TGTGCCAGCTCATCCGCAGCGGGCTCGAACACCGGGGAGCTGTTTTTT.

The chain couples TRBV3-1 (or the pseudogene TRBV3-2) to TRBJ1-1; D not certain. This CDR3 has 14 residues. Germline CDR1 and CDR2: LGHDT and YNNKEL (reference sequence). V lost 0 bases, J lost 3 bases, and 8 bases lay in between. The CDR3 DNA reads TGTGCCAGCAGCCAAGAGGGAGTCCACACTGAAGCTTTCTTT. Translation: CASSQEGVHTEAFF.

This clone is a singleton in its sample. CDR3 amino acids: CASTSGGAETQYF. In DNA, the CDR3 is TGTGCCAGCACCAGCGGGGGGGCAGAGACCCAGTACTTC. The chain recombines TRBV2 with TRBJ2-5; the match to TRBD2 covers 10 bases. V lost 7 bases, J lost 4 bases, and 3 bases stayed unmatched. There are 13 residues in the CDR3. Germline-derived CDR1 and CDR2 are SNHLY and FYNNEI.

In DNA, the CDR3 is TGTGCCAGCAGTTACTCCAGCGGATCGACTCAAGAGACCCAGTACTTC. This codes for CASSYSSGSTQETQYF. J is TRBJ2-5 and V is TRBV6-5; tentative D call: TRBD2 (5 bases). Germline V CDR1 and CDR2: MNHEY, SVGAGI. This CDR3 contains 16 residues. V lost 0 bases, J lost 2 bases, and 13 bases lay in between.

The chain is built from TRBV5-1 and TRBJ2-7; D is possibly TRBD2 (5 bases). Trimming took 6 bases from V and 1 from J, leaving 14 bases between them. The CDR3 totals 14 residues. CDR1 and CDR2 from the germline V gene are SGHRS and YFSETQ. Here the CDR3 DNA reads TGCGCCAGCAATGATCCAGCGGCGTCCTACGAGCAGTACTTC. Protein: CASNDPAASYEQYF.

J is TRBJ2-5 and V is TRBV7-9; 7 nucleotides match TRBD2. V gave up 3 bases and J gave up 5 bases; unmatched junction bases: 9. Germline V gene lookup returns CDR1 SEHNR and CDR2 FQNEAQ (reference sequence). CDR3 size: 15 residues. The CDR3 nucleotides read TGTGCCAGCAGCTTGGGTGGTGGGAGGGCCGAGACCCAGTACTTC. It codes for CASSLGGGRAETQYF. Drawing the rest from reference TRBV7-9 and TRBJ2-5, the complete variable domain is DTGVSQNPRHKITKRGQNVTFRCDPISEHNRLYWYRQTLGQGPEFLTYFQNEAQLEKSRLLSDRFSAERPKGSFSTLEIQRTEQGDSAMYLCASSLGGGRAETQYFGPGTRLLVL.

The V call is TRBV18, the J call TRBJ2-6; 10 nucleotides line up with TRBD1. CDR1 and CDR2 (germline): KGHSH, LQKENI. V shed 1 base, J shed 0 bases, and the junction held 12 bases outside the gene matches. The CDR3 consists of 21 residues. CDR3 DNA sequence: TGTGCCAGCTCACCACTCTACAAAGGACAGGGGGTCTCCTCTGGGGCCAACGTCCTGACTTTC. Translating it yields CASSPLYKGQGVSSGANVLTF.

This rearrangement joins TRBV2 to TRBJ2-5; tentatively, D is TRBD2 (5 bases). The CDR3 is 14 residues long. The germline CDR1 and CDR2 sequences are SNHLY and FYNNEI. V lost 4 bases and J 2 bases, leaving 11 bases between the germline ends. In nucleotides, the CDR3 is TGTGCCAGCAGTGTGACTACCGTACAAGAGACCCAGTACTTC. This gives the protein CASSVTTVQETQYF.

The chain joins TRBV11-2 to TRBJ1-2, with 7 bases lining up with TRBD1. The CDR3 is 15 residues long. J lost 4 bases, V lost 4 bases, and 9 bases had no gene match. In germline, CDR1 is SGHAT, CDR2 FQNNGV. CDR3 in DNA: TGTGCCAGCAGCTCGGGGACAGACTTTATCTATGGCTACACCTTC. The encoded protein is CASSSGTDFIYGYTF.

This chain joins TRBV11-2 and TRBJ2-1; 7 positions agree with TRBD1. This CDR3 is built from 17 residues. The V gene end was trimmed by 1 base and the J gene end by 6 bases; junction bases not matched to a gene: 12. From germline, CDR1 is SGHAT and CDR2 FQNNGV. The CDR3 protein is CASSLAGARGQRNEQFF. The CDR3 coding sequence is TGTGCCAGCAGCTTAGCTGGTGCAAGGGGACAGCGCAATGAGCAGTTCTTC.

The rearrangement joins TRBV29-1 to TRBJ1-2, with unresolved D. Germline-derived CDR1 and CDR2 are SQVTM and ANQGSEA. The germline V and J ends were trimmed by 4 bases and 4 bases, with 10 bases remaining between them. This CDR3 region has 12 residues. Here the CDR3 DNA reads TGCAGCGTTGCGGGGAATGGCTATGGCTACACCTTC. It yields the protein CSVAGNGYGYTF. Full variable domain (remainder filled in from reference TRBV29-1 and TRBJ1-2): SAVISQKPSRDICQRGTSLTIQCQVDSQVTMMFWYRQQPGQSLTLIATANQGSEATYESGFVIDKFPISRPNLTFSTLTVSNMSPEDSSIYLCSVAGNGYGYTFGSGTRLTVV.

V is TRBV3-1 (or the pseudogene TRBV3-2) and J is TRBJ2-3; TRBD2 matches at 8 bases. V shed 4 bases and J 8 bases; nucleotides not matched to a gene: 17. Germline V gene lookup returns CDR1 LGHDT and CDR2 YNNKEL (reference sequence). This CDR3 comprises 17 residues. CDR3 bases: TGTGCCAGCAGCCCCATACAGACTAGCGCCCTGCAGGGTACGCAGTATTTT. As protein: CASSPIQTSALQGTQYF.

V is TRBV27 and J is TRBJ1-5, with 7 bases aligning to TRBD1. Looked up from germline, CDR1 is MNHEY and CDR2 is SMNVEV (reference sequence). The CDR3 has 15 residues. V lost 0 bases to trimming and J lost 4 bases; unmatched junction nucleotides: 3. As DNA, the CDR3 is TGTGCCAGCAGTTTATCGGGGACAGCGAATCAGCCCCAGCATTTT. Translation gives CASSLSGTANQPQHF.

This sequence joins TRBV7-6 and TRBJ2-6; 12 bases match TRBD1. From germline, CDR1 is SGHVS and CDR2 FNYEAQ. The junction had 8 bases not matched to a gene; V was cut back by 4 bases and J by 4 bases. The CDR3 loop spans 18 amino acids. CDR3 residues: CASSYTGTGGSGANVLTF. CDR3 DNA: TGTGCCAGCAGCTATACCGGGACAGGGGGCTCCGGGGCCAACGTCCTGACTTTC.

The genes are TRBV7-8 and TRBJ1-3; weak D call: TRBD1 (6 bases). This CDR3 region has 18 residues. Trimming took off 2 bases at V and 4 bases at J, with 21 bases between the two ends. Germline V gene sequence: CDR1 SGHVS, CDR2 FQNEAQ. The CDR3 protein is CASSLRTAPTRTGNTIYF. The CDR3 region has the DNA TGTGCCAGCAGCTTAAGGACAGCTCCTACCAGAACAGGAAACACCATATATTTT. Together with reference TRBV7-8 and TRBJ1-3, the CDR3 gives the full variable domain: GAGVSQSPRYKVAKRGQDVALRCDPISGHVSLFWYQQALGQGPEFLTYFQNEAQLDKSGLPSDRFFAERPEGSVSTLKIQRTQQEDSAVYLCASSLRTAPTRTGNTIYFGEGSWLTVV.

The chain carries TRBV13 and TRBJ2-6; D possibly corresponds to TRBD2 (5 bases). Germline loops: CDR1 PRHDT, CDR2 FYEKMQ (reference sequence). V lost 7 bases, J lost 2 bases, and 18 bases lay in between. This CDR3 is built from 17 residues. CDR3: CASTSFMRGTGANVLTF. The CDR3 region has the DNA TGTGCCAGCACCAGTTTTATGAGAGGGACTGGGGCCAACGTCCTGACTTTC.

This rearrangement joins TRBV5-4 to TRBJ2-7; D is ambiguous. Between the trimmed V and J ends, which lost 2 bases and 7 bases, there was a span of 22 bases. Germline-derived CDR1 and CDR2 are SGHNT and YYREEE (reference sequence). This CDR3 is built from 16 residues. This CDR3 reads CASSFFRPLGGREQYF. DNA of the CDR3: TGTGCCAGCAGCTTTTTTAGACCACTCGGCGGTAGGGAGCAGTACTTC.

The CDR3 here is CASSPRGGGAAYNEQFF. CDR3 in DNA: TGTGCCAGCTCACCACGGGGAGGGGGGGCAGCCTACAATGAGCAGTTCTTC. The chain uses TRBV18 and TRBJ2-1, with D possibly TRBD2 on 7 matching bases. Germline V lookup: CDR1 KGHSH, CDR2 LQKENI. V lost 1 base and J 2 bases, leaving 15 bases between the germline ends. The CDR3 totals 17 residues.

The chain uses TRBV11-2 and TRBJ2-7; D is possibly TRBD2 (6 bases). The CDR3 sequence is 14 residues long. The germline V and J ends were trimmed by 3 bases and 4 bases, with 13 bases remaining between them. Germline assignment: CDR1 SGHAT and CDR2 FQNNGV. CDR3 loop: CASSFSAGRYEQYF. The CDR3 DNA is TGTGCCAGCAGCTTTTCGGCAGGGAGGTACGAGCAGTACTTC.

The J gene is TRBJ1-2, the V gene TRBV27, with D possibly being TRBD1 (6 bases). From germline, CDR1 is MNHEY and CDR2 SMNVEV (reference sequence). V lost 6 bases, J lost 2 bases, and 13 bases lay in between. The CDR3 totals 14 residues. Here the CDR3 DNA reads TGTGCCAGCAGCCGAGGGGGTCTAAACTATGGCTACACCTTC. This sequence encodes CASSRGGLNYGYTF.

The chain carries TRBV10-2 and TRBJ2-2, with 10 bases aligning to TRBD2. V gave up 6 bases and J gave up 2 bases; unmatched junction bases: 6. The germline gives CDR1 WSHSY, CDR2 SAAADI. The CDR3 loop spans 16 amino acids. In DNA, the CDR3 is TGCGCCAGCAGCGATAGCGGGAGGACCAACACCGGGGAGCTGTTTTTT. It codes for CASSDSGRTNTGELFF.